In its sample, the clone carrying this T cell receptor (beta chain) was seen many times. What it binds is unknown. The data were taken from a study of CD8 T cells in ankylosing spondylitis. V shed 0 bases, J shed 0 bases, and the junction held 11 bases outside the gene matches. Germline CDR1 is SGHRS and CDR2 is YFSETQ. The CDR3 spans 19 residues. One entry per CDR3 protein results from TCRdb running MiXCR on the 5' RACE reads. The sample consists of some 270,000 distinct CDR3 sequences, 15% to 20% of them appearing once. Study-level results: A TCR beta motif of several highly homologous variants appeared characteristic of ankylosing spondylitis blood.

This receptor was taken from a male donor with ankylosing spondylitis or in good health (not recorded which). The V call is TRBV5-1, the J call TRBJ2-1; 8 bases agree with TRBD1. Sequences were obtained from blood, either unsorted or a sorted T cell fraction (not recorded which). CDR3 bases: TGCGCCAGCAGCTTGGGCACAGGGGGTTCCGTGAGCTCCTACAATGAGCAGTTCTTC. Protein sequence: CASSLGTGGSVSSYNEQFF.